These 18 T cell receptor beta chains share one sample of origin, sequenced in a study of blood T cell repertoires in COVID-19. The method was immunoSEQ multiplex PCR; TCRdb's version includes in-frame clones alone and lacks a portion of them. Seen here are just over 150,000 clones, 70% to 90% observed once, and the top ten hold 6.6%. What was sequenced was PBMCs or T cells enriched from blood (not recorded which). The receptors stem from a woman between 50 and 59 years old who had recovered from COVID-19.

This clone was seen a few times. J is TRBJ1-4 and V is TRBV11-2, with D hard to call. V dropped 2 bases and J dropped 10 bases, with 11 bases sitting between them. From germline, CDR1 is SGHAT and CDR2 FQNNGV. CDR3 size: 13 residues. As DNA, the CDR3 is TGTGCCAGCAGCTTATTAGCAGGAGGAAAACTGTTTTTT. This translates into CASSLLAGGKLFF.

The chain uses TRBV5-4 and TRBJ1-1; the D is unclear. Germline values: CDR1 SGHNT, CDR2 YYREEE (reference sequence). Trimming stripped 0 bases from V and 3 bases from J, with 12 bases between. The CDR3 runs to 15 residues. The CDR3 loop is CASSLGLARDTEAFF. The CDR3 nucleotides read TGTGCCAGCAGCTTGGGACTCGCCCGTGACACTGAAGCTTTCTTT.

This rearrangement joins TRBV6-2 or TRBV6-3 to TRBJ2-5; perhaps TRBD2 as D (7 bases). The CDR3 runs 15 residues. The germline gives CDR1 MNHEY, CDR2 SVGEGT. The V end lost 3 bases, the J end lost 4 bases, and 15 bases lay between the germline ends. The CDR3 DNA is TGTGCCAGCAGTTATGGCGGGGGCCCGGGAGAGACCCAGTACTTC. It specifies CASSYGGGPGETQYF.

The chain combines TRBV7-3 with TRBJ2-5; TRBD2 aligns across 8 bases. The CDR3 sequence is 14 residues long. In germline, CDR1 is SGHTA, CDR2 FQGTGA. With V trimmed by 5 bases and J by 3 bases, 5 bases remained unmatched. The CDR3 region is CASSLSGAEETQYF. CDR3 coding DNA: TGTGCCAGCAGCCTTAGCGGGGCCGAAGAGACCCAGTACTTC. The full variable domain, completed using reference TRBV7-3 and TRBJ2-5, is GAGVSQTPSNKVTEKGKYVELRCDPISGHTALYWYRQSLGQGPEFLIYFQGTGAADDSGLPNDRFFAVRPEGSVSTLKIQRTERGDSAVYLCASSLSGAEETQYFGPGTRLLVL.

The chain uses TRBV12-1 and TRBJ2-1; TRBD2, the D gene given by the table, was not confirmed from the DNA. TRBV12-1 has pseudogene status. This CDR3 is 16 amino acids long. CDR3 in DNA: TGTGCCAGCAGCTTTGGTCGGCCACTAGCGAACAATGAGCAGTTCTTC. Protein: CASSFGRPLANNEQFF.

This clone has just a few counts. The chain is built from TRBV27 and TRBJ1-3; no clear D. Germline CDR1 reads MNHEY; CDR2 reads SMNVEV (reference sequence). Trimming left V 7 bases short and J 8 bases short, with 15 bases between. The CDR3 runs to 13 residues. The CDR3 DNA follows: TGTGCCAGCATAGCCCCTTCCGGGGACACCATATATTTT. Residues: CASIAPSGDTIYF.

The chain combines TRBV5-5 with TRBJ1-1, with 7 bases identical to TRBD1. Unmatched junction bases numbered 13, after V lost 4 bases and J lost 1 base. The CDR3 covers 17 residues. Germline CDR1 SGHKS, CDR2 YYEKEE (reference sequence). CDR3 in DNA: TGTGCCAGCAGCCCGACTGGCAGCAGGGGGGCGAACACTGAAGCTTTCTTT. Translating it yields CASSPTGSRGANTEAFF.

In DNA form, the CDR3 reads TGTGCCAGCAGCCAGGACAGGATGGGAGGCTACACCTTC. Translated: CASSQDRMGGYTF. The chain couples TRBV14 to TRBJ1-2; 7 nucleotides line up with TRBD1. Germline-derived CDR1 and CDR2 are SGHDN and FVKESK. V lost 3 bases, J lost 8 bases, and 6 bases stayed unmatched. CDR3 length: 13 residues.

For the CDR3, the DNA is TGTGCCACCAGGCGACAAGTCTCTGGAAACACCATATATTTT. It encodes CATRRQVSGNTIYF. The chain combines TRBV15 with TRBJ1-3, with no clear D. Germline CDR1 reads LNHNV; CDR2 reads YYDKDF (reference sequence). The CDR3 spans 14 residues. V was shortened by 6 bases and J by 0 bases, with 9 bases between the two germline ends.

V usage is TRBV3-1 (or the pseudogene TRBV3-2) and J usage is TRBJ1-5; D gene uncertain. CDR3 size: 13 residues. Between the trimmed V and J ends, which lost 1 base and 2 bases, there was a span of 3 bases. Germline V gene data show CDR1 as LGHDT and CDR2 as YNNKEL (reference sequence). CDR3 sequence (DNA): TGTGCCAGCAGCCAAGTAGGCAATCAGCCCCAGCATTTT. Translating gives CASSQVGNQPQHF.

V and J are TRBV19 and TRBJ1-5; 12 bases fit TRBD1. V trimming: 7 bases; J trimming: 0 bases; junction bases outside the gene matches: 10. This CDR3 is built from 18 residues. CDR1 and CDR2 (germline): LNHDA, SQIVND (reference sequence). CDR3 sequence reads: CASNPGQGAQYSNQPQHF. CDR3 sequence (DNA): TGTGCCAGTAACCCGGGACAGGGGGCCCAGTATAGCAATCAGCCCCAGCATTTT.

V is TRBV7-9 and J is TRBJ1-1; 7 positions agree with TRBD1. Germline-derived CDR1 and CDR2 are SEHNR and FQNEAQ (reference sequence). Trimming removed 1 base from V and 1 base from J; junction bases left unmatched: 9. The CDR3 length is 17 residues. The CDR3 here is CASSLVLGGGGNTEAFF. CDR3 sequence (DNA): TGTGCCAGCAGCTTAGTTTTAGGGGGCGGCGGGAACACTGAAGCTTTCTTT.

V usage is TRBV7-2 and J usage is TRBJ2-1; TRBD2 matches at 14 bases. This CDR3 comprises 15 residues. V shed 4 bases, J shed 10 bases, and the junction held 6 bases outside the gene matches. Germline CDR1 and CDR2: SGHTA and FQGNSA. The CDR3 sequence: CASSSGLAGEGEQFF. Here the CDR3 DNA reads TGTGCCAGCAGCTCGGGACTAGCGGGGGAGGGGGAGCAGTTCTTC.

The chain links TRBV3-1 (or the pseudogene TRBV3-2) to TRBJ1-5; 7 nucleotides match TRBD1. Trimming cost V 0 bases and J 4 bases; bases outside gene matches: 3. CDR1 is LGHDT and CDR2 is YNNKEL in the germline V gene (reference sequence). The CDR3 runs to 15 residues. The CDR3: CASSQEQGRNQPQHF. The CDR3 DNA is TGTGCCAGCAGCCAAGAACAGGGGAGGAATCAGCCCCAGCATTTT.

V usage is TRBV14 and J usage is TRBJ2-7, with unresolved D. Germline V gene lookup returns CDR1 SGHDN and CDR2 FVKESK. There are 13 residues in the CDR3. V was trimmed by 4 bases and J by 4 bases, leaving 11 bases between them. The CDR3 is CASSPRHLYEQYF. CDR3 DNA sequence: TGTGCCAGCAGCCCCCGACACCTTTACGAGCAGTACTTC.

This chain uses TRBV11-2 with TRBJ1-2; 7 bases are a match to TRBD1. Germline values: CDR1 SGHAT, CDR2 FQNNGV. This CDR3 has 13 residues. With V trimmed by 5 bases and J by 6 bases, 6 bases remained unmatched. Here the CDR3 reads CASSPDRVHGYTF. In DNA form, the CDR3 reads TGTGCCAGCAGCCCCGACAGGGTTCATGGCTACACCTTC.

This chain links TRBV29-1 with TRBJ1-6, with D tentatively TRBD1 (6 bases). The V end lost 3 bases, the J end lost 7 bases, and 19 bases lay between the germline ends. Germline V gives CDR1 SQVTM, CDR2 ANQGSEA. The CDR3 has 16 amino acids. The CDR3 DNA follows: TGCAGCGTTGATAGGGGAGGGGGACTCCTAAATTCACCCCTCCACTTT. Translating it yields CSVDRGGGLLNSPLHF.

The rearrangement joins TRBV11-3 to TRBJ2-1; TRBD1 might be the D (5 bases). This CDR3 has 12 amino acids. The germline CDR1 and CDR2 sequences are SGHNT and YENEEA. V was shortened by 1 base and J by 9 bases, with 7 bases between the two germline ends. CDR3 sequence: CASSLGGAEQFF. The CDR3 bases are TGTGCCAGCAGCTTAGGGGGCGCTGAGCAGTTCTTC.